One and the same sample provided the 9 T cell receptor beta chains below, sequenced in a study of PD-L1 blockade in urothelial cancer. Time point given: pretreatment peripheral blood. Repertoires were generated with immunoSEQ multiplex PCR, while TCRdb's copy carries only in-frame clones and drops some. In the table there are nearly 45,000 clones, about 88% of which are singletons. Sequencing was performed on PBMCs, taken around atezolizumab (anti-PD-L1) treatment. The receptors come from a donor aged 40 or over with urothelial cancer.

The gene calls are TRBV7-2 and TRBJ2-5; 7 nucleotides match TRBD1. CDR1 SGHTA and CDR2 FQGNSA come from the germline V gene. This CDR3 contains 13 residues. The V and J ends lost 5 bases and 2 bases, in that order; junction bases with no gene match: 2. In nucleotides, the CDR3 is TGTGCCAGCAGCCGGGACAGACAAGAGACCCAGTACTTC. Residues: CASSRDRQETQYF.

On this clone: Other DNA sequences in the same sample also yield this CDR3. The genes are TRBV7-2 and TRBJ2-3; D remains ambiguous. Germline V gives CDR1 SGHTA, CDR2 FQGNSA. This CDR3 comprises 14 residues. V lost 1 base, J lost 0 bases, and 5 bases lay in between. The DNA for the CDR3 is TGTGCCAGCAGCTTAGGAGCTAGCACAGATACGCAGTATTTT. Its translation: CASSLGASTDTQYF. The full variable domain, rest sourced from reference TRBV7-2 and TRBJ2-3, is GAGVSQSPSNKVTEKGKDVELRCDPISGHTALYWYRQSLGQGLEFLIYFQGNSAPDKSGLPSDRFSAERTGGSVSTLTIQRTQQEDSAVYLCASSLGASTDTQYFGPGTRLTVL.

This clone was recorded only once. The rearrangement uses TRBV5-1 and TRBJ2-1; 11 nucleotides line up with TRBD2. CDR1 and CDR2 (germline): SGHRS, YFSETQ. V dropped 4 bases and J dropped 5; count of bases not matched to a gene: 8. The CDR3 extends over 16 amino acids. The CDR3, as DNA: TGCGCCAGCAGCCCGTTAGCGGGAGGGCGGGACAATGAGCAGTTCTTC. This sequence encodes CASSPLAGGRDNEQFF.

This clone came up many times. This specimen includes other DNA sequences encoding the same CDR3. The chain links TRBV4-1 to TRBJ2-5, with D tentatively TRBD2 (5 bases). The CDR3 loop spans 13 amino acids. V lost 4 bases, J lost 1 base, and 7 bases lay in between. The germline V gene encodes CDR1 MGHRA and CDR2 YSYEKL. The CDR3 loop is CASSPEGQETQYF. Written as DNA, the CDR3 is TGCGCCAGCAGCCCCGAGGGCCAAGAGACCCAGTACTTC.

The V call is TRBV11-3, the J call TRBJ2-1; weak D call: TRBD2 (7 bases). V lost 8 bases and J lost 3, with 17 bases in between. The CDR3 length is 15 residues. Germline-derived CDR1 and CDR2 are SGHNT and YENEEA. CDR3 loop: CASSPGRGDYNEQFF. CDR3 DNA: TGTGCCAGCTCCCCGGGGAGGGGGGACTACAATGAGCAGTTCTTC.

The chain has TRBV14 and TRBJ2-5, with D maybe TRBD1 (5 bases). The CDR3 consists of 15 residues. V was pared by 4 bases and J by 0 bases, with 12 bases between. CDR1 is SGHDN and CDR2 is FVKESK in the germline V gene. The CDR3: CASSPRAGYQETQYF. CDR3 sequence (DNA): TGTGCCAGCAGCCCCAGGGCAGGGTACCAAGAGACCCAGTACTTC.

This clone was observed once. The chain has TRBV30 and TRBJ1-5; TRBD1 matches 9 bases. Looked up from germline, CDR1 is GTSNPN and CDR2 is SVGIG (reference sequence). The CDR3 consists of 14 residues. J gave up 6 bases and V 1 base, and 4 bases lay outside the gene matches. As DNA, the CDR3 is TGTGCCTGGAGTGCCGGACAGGGGTTTCAGCCCCAGCATTTT. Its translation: CAWSAGQGFQPQHF.

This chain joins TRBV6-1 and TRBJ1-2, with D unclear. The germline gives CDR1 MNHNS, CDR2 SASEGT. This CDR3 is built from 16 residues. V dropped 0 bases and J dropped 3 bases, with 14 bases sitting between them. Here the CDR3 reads CASSEALLAAYYGYTF. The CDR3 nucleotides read TGTGCCAGCAGTGAAGCGCTTCTAGCTGCTTACTATGGCTACACCTTC.

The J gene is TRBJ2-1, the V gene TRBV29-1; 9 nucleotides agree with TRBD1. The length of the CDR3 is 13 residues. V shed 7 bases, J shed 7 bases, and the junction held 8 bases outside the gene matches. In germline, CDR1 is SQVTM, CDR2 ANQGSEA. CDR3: CSGRQGVTNEQFF. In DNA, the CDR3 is TGCAGCGGTAGACAGGGGGTAACTAATGAGCAGTTCTTC.